This T cell receptor beta chain was profiled in a study of CXCR3-negative and CXCR3-positive naive CD8 T cells (dated by TCRdb to between 2018 and 2021). The study in broad terms: In total, about 140 million TRB reads were obtained, or roughly 1.5 +/- 0.3 million reads per library. The diversity and physicochemical repertoire analyses included roughly ten donors pooled from two independent experiments. Naive subsets from a handful of donors and memory cells from 3 donors were included in the TRBV-TRBJ cluster analysis. The investigation overall reported the following: Freshly isolated PBMCs were used for most assays because CXCR3 expression partially decreased after cryopreservation. Compared with CXCR3-negative naive cells, CXCR3-positive naive cells had TRB CDR3s with higher hydrophobicity (lower Kidera factor 4), lower energy, and higher strength and volume indices. Repertoire diversity was comparably high in both naive subsets but much lower in memory CD8+ T cells. Similar TRBV-TRBJ usage was shown by naive CXCR3-negative and CXCR3-positive cells from the same donor, whereas distinct patterns were shown by memory cells. Surface CD5, linked to self-reactivity in mice, was comparable between naive subsets; TCR interaction strength was therefore also inferred from TRB CDR3 physicochemical properties.

Based on the germline V gene (reference sequence), the CDR1 and CDR2 sequences are SEHNR and FQNEAQ. The CDR3 covers 15 residues, taking in both the cysteine and the phenylalanine. A DNA sequence was not provided. Concerning this clonotype: Its antigen has not been determined.

For every CD8+ T cell subset, 300,000 cells were flow-sorted straight into RLT lysis buffer, and each subset was sorted in triplicate. To exclude memory contaminants, naive CD8+ T cells were stringently defined as CD45RO-CCR7+CD27+CD95-. Peripheral blood mononuclear cells were isolated from buffy coats using standard density gradient centrifugation. A FACSAria III was used to flow-sort naive CXCR3-negative and CXCR3-positive CD8+ T cells. Total RNA was extracted from sorted cells using an RNeasy Mini Kit. Sequencing took place on a NextSeq 550. The Human TCR Profiling Kit (MiLaboratory) was used to make UMI-labeled 5' RACE TRB cDNA libraries. cDNA synthesis used the entire amount of extracted RNA, and PCR amplification then used the entire amount of cDNA produced. Libraries were prepared in parallel using an identical number of PCR cycles. The authors processed their data as follows. About 54,000 +/- 9,700 unique UMI-labeled TRB cDNA molecules per library were extracted with MIGEC and MiXCR, with at least two reads per UMI required. On average, each library contained approximately 40,000 +/- 10,000 functional in-frame TRB CDR3 nucleotide clonotypes without stop codons. Diversity metrics, including normalized Shannon-Wiener and Chao1, were computed in VDJtools after downsampling to 5000 UMI-labeled TRB molecules per sample. VDJtools computed clonotype-size-weighted physicochemical properties of the central five CDR3 residues: interaction energy, strength, volume and Kidera factor 4. The reads were reprocessed in TCRdb, with one entry per CDR3 protein sequence and no accompanying DNA. These V and J calls derive from TCRdb rather than the authors' analysis. The table of this sample itemizes 45,000 to 75,000 distinct CDR3 sequences. About 0.43% of the sample belongs to the ten largest clones.

This TCR derives from a human donor in good health. Some clones in this sample may be carry-over from other donors' samples. This chain is built from TRBV7-9 and TRBJ2-1; the D call from TCRdb, TRBD1, cannot be confirmed without DNA. Sequenced sample: naive CXCR3- CD8+ T cells from blood. The sample's cell subset or site, from its label and the paper: CD45RO-CCR7+CD27+CD95- naive CD8+ T cells lacking CXCR3 (TNR3-). The CDR3 here reads CASSSDRDPYNEQFF.